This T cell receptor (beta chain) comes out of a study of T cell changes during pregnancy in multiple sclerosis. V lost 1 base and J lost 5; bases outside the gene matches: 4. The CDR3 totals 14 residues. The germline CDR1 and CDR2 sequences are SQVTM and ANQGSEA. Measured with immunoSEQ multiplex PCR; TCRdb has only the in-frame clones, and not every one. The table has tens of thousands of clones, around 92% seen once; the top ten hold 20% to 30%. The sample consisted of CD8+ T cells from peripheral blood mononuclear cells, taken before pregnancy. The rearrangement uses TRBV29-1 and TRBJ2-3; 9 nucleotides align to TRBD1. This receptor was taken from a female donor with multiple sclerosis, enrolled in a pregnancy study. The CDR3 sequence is CSVEGTGAEDTQYF. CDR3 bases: TGCAGCGTTGAAGGGACAGGGGCAGAAGATACGCAGTATTTT.